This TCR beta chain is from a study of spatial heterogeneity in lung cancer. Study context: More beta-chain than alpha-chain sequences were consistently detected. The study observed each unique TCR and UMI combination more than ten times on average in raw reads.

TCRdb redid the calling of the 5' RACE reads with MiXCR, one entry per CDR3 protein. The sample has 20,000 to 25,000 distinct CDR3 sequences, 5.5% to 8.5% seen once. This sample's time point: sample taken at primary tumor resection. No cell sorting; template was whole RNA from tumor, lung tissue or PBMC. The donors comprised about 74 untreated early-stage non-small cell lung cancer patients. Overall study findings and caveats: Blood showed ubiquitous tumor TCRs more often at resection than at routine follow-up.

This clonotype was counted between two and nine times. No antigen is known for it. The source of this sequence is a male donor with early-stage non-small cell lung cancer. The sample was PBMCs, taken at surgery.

CDR3 DNA sequence: TGCGCCAGCAGCCGTTTAACTAATTCACCCCTCCACTTT. The encoded protein is CASSRLTNSPLHF. J is TRBJ1-6 and V is TRBV5-1; D is ambiguous. Trimming shortened V by 4 bases and J by 6 bases, and 8 bases separated the two germline ends. CDR3 size: 13 residues. Germline CDR1 SGHRS, CDR2 YFSETQ.